Below are 21 T cell receptor beta chains sequenced from a single sample in a study of cytomegalovirus exposure and HLA in healthy donors (dated by TCRdb to the late 2010s). Libraries were made using the immunoSEQ multiplex PCR assay. The clones in this table, taken by TCRdb from immuneACCESS, are in-frame only. Not every clone is retained; where verified, under half of the shortfall comes from an unresolved V gene, and the cause of the rest is unknown. This sample has around 49,000 clones in its table, and approximately 95% of those were observed once. 7.8% of the sample belongs to the ten largest clones. Sequenced input: PBMCs. These receptor sequences come from a woman aged 18-29 years in good health and CMV-seropositive.

The chain links TRBV30 to TRBJ2-1, with TRBD2 matching 7 bases. CDR1 and CDR2 (germline): GTSNPN, SVGIG (reference sequence). With 1 base clipped from V and 1 base from J, the junction kept 4 bases outside the gene matches. This CDR3 region has 15 residues. The CDR3 here is CAWSGGSLSYNEQFF. The CDR3 region has the DNA TGTGCCTGGAGTGGCGGGAGTTTGTCCTACAATGAGCAGTTCTTC.

The J gene is TRBJ1-1, the V gene TRBV27; tentative D call: TRBD1 (5 bases). V lost 3 bases, J lost 1 base, and 12 bases lay in between. The CDR3 sequence is 15 residues long. Germline CDR1 MNHEY, CDR2 SMNVEV (reference sequence). As DNA, the CDR3 is TGTGCCAGCAGTTTGGAGGGGCGGGGGAACACTGAAGCTTTCTTT. Protein sequence: CASSLEGRGNTEAFF.

The chain links TRBV5-1 to TRBJ2-7; 7 bases map to TRBD2. The CDR3 contains 16 residues. V shed 5 bases and J 3 bases; nucleotides not matched to a gene: 14. The germline V gene has CDR1 SGHRS and CDR2 YFSETQ. The CDR3: CASSQFPSGPFYEQYF. The CDR3 bases are TGCGCCAGCAGTCAATTTCCTAGCGGACCTTTCTACGAGCAGTACTTC. The whole variable domain, filled in from reference TRBV5-1 and TRBJ2-7, reads KAGVTQTPRYLIKTRGQQVTLSCSPISGHRSVSWYQQTPGQGLQFLFEYFSETQRNKGNFPGRFSGRQFSNSRSEMNVSTLELGDSALYLCASSQFPSGPFYEQYFGPGTRLTVT.

This rearrangement joins TRBV5-1 to TRBJ1-1; D is perhaps TRBD1 (6 bases). This CDR3 is 14 amino acids long. Germline CDR1 reads SGHRS; CDR2 reads YFSETQ. Trimming left V 6 bases short and J 0 bases short, with 12 bases between. The CDR3, as DNA: TGCGCCAGCAAGGGGGAGGGAATGAACACTGAAGCTTTCTTT. It translates to CASKGEGMNTEAFF.

The rearrangement joins TRBV28 to TRBJ2-2, with unresolved D. Germline values: CDR1 MDHEN, CDR2 SYDVKM. The CDR3 is 15 residues long. Deletions cut 5 bases from V and 10 bases from J, with 20 bases between. The CDR3 DNA is TGTGCCAGCAGTAGTCCGGGTATGAAGTTAGAGGAGCTGTTTTTT. It codes for CASSSPGMKLEELFF.

This rearrangement joins TRBV6-1 to TRBJ2-3, with TRBD2 identical over 7 bases. The length of the CDR3 is 14 residues. Germline loops: CDR1 MNHNS, CDR2 SASEGT. V dropped 1 base and J dropped 5; count of bases not matched to a gene: 3. In DNA, the CDR3 is TGTGCCAGCAGTGAAGGGGAGGGCGTAGATACGCAGTATTTT. It encodes CASSEGEGVDTQYF.

V gene TRBV7-6 combines with J gene TRBJ2-2, with 12 bases matching TRBD2. The CDR3 runs to 16 residues. The ends lost 1 base at V and 5 bases at J; junction bases unmatched: 2. From germline, CDR1 is SGHVS and CDR2 FNYEAQ. In nucleotides, the CDR3 is TGTGCCAGCAGCTTAGGACTAGCGGGAGCGACCGGGGAGCTGTTTTTT. Residues: CASSLGLAGATGELFF.

This sequence joins TRBV27 and TRBJ1-2, with 8 bases matching TRBD1. Trimming cost V 5 bases and J 4 bases; bases outside gene matches: 12. Germline V gene sequence: CDR1 MNHEY, CDR2 SMNVEV (reference sequence). CDR3 length equals 16 residues. The DNA of the CDR3 is TGTGCCAGCAGTGTCCGGACAGGGCCGACGACCTATGGCTACACCTTC. This gives the protein CASSVRTGPTTYGYTF.

The chain couples TRBV4-3 to TRBJ1-2; D gene ambiguous. CDR3 size: 17 residues. Deletions cut 1 base from V and 2 bases from J, with 17 bases between. Germline V lookup: CDR1 LGHNA, CDR2 YSLEER. For the CDR3, the DNA is TGCGCCAGCAGCCAAGGTACCCGGCCAGGTTACAACTATGGCTACACCTTC. It yields the protein CASSQGTRPGYNYGYTF.

This clone occurred once. The chain joins TRBV27 to TRBJ2-3; 9 bases are a match to TRBD2. This CDR3 has 15 residues. Losses at the gene ends were 3 bases for V and 2 bases for J; bases not matched to a gene: 3. Germline-derived CDR1 and CDR2 are MNHEY and SMNVEV (reference sequence). CDR3 sequence reads: CASSLAGGFTDTQYF. The CDR3 bases are TGTGCCAGCAGTTTGGCGGGAGGGTTCACAGATACGCAGTATTTT.

The chain carries TRBV27 and TRBJ2-7, with TRBD1 matching over 7 bases. Germline V gives CDR1 MNHEY, CDR2 SMNVEV (reference sequence). This CDR3 has 15 amino acids. V lost 6 bases, J lost 0 bases, and 8 bases stayed unmatched. CDR3 in DNA: TGTGCCAGCAGCCGTACAGGGGTCCCCTCCTACGAGCAGTACTTC. Amino acids: CASSRTGVPSYEQYF.

This sequence joins TRBV28 and TRBJ1-2, with a weak D call TRBD1 (5 bases). This CDR3 spans 14 amino acids. V lost 6 bases to trimming and J lost 4 bases, with 15 bases between them. Germline values: CDR1 MDHEN, CDR2 SYDVKM. The CDR3 protein is CASRPGLRIYGYTF. The CDR3 nucleotides are TGTGCCAGCAGGCCGGGACTGAGGATCTATGGCTACACCTTC.

The CDR3 DNA reads TGCGCCAGCAGCTTTCAGCGTCGACCCGACAATGAGCAGTTCTTC. Protein sequence: CASSFQRRPDNEQFF. This chain links TRBV5-1 with TRBJ2-1, with D unclear. V was trimmed by 2 bases and J by 5 bases, leaving 14 bases between them. The V gene's germline CDR1 is SGHRS and CDR2 YFSETQ. CDR3 length: 15 amino acids.

The chain employs TRBV28 and TRBJ2-7; 8 bases are a match to TRBD2. With V trimmed by 6 bases and J by 2 bases, 6 bases remained unmatched. Germline CDR1 and CDR2: MDHEN and SYDVKM. The CDR3 runs 14 residues. CDR3 nucleotide sequence: TGTGCCAGCAGCAGACTAGCGTTCACCTACGAGCAGTACTTC. It specifies CASSRLAFTYEQYF.

In DNA, the CDR3 is TGTGCCAGCAGTCCCCGTCAAGGCGGGATGAATACCTACGAGCAGTACTTC. Its translation is CASSPRQGGMNTYEQYF. J is TRBJ2-7 and V is TRBV27; possible D gene TRBD2, 6 bases. The CDR3 is 17 amino acids. V lost 5 bases and J 2 bases, leaving 22 bases between the germline ends. CDR1 and CDR2 (germline): MNHEY, SMNVEV (reference sequence).

The chain is built from TRBV27 and TRBJ2-1; 13 positions match TRBD2. The J segment lost 8 bases and the V segment lost 5 bases, leaving 3 bases of the junction unmatched. Germline V lookup: CDR1 MNHEY, CDR2 SMNVEV (reference sequence). The CDR3 has 14 amino acids. The DNA of the CDR3 is TGTGCCAGCAGTACTAGCGGGAGGGCCTATGAGCAGTTCTTC. Its protein is CASSTSGRAYEQFF.

The rearrangement uses TRBV19 and TRBJ1-2, with TRBD1 identical over 7 bases. Trimming took 6 bases from V and 7 from J; bases not matched to a gene: 5. This CDR3 spans 12 amino acids. CDR1 LNHDA and CDR2 SQIVND come from the germline V gene (reference sequence). Here the CDR3 reads CASRRGRAGYTF. In nucleotides, the CDR3 is TGTGCCAGTAGAAGGGGGCGCGCTGGCTACACCTTC.

This chain's CDR3 is CSVGTGRNQPQHF. The CDR3 bases are TGCAGCGTTGGGACAGGGCGGAATCAGCCCCAGCATTTT. The rearrangement joins TRBV29-1 to TRBJ1-5; 8 bases are shared with TRBD1. After removal of 4 bases from V and 4 bases from J, the junction contained 3 bases not matched to a gene. CDR3 length: 13 residues. Germline CDR1 SQVTM, CDR2 ANQGSEA.

This clone was counted a single time. The chain joins TRBV7-9 to TRBJ2-1, with 10 positions matching TRBD2. Germline CDR1 SEHNR, CDR2 FQNEAQ (reference sequence). This CDR3 comprises 15 residues. Trimming took 5 bases from V and 1 from J; bases not matched to a gene: 2. The CDR3 reads CASSQTSGSYNEQFF. The CDR3 nucleotides are TGTGCCAGCAGCCAGACTAGCGGGTCCTACAATGAGCAGTTCTTC.

This rearrangement joins TRBV2 to TRBJ2-5; 9 nucleotides agree with TRBD2. The CDR3 consists of 16 residues. Germline CDR1 reads SNHLY; CDR2 reads FYNNEI. Trimming removed 2 bases from V and 3 bases from J; junction bases left unmatched: 7. The CDR3 is CASSEIRGRGEETQYF. The CDR3 DNA reads as TGTGCCAGCAGTGAAATCCGCGGGAGGGGGGAAGAGACCCAGTACTTC.

V gene TRBV9 combines with J gene TRBJ1-1; D might be TRBD1 (5 bases). Germline lookup yields CDR1 SGDLS and CDR2 YYNGEE. With 4 bases removed from V and 3 bases from J, the gap between germline ends came to 16 bases. The CDR3 sequence is 15 residues long. The CDR3: CASSPRVGEDTEAFF. DNA of the CDR3: TGTGCCAGCAGCCCCAGGGTCGGGGAGGACACTGAAGCTTTCTTT.